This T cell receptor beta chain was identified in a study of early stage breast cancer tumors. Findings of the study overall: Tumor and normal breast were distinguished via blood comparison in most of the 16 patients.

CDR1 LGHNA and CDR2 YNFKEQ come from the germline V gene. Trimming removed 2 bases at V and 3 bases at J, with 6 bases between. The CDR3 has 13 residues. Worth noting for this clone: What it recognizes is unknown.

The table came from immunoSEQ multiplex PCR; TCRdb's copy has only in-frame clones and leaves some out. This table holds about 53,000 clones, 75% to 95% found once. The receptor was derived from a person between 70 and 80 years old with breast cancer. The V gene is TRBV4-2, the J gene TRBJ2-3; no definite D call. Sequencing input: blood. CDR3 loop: CASSQQRTDTQYF. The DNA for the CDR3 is TGTGCCAGCAGCCAACAGCGAACAGATACGCAGTATTTT.